This section outlines one T cell receptor (beta chain) sequence together with its context. This specimen comes from a study of shared T cell receptors in the human thymus. Sequenced by immunoSEQ multiplex PCR; TCRdb stores in-frame clones only, minus some. The sample records some 720,000 clones, 85% to 90% being singletons. The germline gives CDR1 SEHNR, CDR2 FQNEAQ (reference sequence). The CDR3 has 19 amino acids. J gave up 8 bases and V 4 bases, and 16 bases lay outside the gene matches. A further study also used this sample, focusing on human thymus T cells. That report adds: Corrective cardiac surgery supplied the resected thymus tissue. Within thymic and blood repertoires, V and J gene usage appeared to be biased. There were highly overlapping thymic repertoires among unrelated individuals, as related research reported.

What was sequenced was thymocytes. V usage is TRBV7-9 and J usage is TRBJ2-1; 14 nucleotides align to TRBD2. The clonotype comes from a boy younger than two with a congenital heart defect. CDR3 bases: TGTGCCAGCAGCTCCCCTGGGACTAGCGGGAGTAGATCGGGCCATGAGCAGTTCTTC. Translating gives CASSSPGTSGSRSGHEQFF.